These T cell receptor beta chains were read from a single sample in a study of CD8+ T cells in alopecia areata. The table came from immunoSEQ multiplex PCR; TCRdb's copy has only in-frame clones and leaves some out. The sample yields some 120,000 clones, 47% seen once. Sequences were obtained from NKG2D-low CD8+ T cells sorted from blood. The receptors were sampled from a human donor with alopecia areata. CDR3s include the opening cysteine and the closing phenylalanine or tryptophan. Each record gives: clone size, D gene, V gene, J gene, CDR3 protein, CDR3 DNA. A D gene is named only where the DNA matches it firmly. Only part of the rows carry a size: once, few, many, or a class if the clone is expanded.

abundance: NA
d_gene: NA
v_gene: TRBV29-1
j_gene: TRBJ2-3
CDR3aa: CSVETLLQAGSTDTQYF
CDR3nt: TGCAGCGTTGAAACCCTACTCCAGGCGGGGAGCACAGATACGCAGTATTTT

abundance: NA
d_gene: TRBD2
v_gene: TRBV4-1
j_gene: TRBJ2-7
CDR3aa: CASSQAGVDYEQYF
CDR3nt: TGCGCCAGCAGTCAAGCGGGGGTGGACTACGAGCAGTACTTC

abundance: NA
d_gene: NA
v_gene: TRBV29-1
j_gene: TRBJ1-1
CDR3aa: CSVDRAGAFF
CDR3nt: TGCAGCGTGGACCGGGCCGGGGCTTTCTTT

abundance: NA
d_gene: TRBD2
v_gene: TRBV7-9
j_gene: TRBJ2-7
CDR3aa: CASSPRTSGSYEQYF
CDR3nt: TGTGCCAGCAGCCCACGGACTAGCGGGAGCTACGAGCAGTACTTC

abundance: NA
d_gene: TRBD1
v_gene: TRBV2
j_gene: TRBJ2-4
CDR3aa: CASKQTGRQNIQYF
CDR3nt: TGTGCCAGCAAGCAGACAGGGCGTCAAAACATTCAGTACTTC

abundance: few
d_gene: TRBD2
v_gene: TRBV29-1
j_gene: TRBJ2-5
CDR3aa: CSVEGSSGGAIQETQYF
CDR3nt: TGCAGCGTTGAAGGGTCTAGCGGGGGCGCTATCCAAGAGACCCAGTACTTC

abundance: few
d_gene: NA
v_gene: TRBV5-1
j_gene: TRBJ1-5
CDR3aa: CASSLESNQPQHF
CDR3nt: TGCGCCAGCAGCTTGGAGAGCAATCAGCCCCAGCATTTT

abundance: few
d_gene: NA
v_gene: TRBV29-1
j_gene: TRBJ2-2
CDR3aa: CSVISTGPSTGELFF
CDR3nt: TGCAGCGTTATCTCGACAGGTCCGAGCACCGGGGAGCTGTTTTTT

abundance: NA
d_gene: NA
v_gene: TRBV5-6
j_gene: TRBJ2-7
CDR3aa: CASSPTAGARDEQYF
CDR3nt: TGTGCCAGCAGCCCCACCGCGGGGGCAAGGGACGAGCAGTACTTC

abundance: few
d_gene: NA
v_gene: TRBV29-1
j_gene: TRBJ2-7
CDR3aa: CSVGRDRSYEQYF
CDR3nt: TGCAGCGTGGGCCGGGACCGATCCTACGAGCAGTACTTC

abundance: few
d_gene: NA
v_gene: TRBV29-1
j_gene: TRBJ1-2
CDR3aa: CSVEEGWGTSDYGYTF
CDR3nt: TGCAGCGTTGAAGAAGGGTGGGGCACCTCTGACTATGGCTACACCTTC

abundance: NA
d_gene: NA
v_gene: TRBV29-1
j_gene: TRBJ1-1
CDR3aa: CSVEVVNTEAFF
CDR3nt: TGCAGCGTTGAGGTGGTGAACACTGAAGCTTTCTTT

abundance: NA
d_gene: NA
v_gene: TRBV28
j_gene: TRBJ2-1
CDR3aa: CASSLPFEGSSYNEQFF
CDR3nt: TGTGCCAGCAGTTTACCCTTCGAGGGGAGCTCCTACAATGAGCAGTTCTTC

abundance: once
d_gene: NA
v_gene: TRBV4-1
j_gene: TRBJ2-7
CDR3aa: CASSQEIGYEQYF
CDR3nt: TGCGCCAGCAGCCAAGAAATCGGATACGAGCAGTACTTC

abundance: NA
d_gene: NA
v_gene: TRBV5-6
j_gene: TRBJ1-5
CDR3aa: CASSPGTEPNQPQHF
CDR3nt: TGTGCCAGCAGCCCCGGGACGGAGCCCAATCAGCCCCAGCATTTT

abundance: few
d_gene: NA
v_gene: TRBV18
j_gene: TRBJ2-1
CDR3aa: CASSPDTNEQFF
CDR3nt: TGTGCCAGCTCACCGGACACCAATGAGCAGTTCTTC

abundance: once
d_gene: TRBD2
v_gene: TRBV27
j_gene: TRBJ2-5
CDR3aa: CASSFGRGQTQYF
CDR3nt: TGTGCCAGCAGTTTTGGGAGGGGCCAGACCCAGTACTTC

abundance: NA
d_gene: NA
v_gene: TRBV29-1
j_gene: TRBJ2-3
CDR3aa: CNVEARSDTQYF
CDR3nt: TGCAACGTTGAAGCCAGGTCAGATACGCAGTATTTT

abundance: NA
d_gene: TRBD2
v_gene: TRBV5-1
j_gene: TRBJ2-7
CDR3aa: CASSPLGGTSVTDEQYF
CDR3nt: TGCGCCAGCAGCCCCCTCGGTGGAACTAGCGTCACTGACGAGCAGTACTTC

abundance: few
d_gene: NA
v_gene: TRBV28
j_gene: TRBJ2-7
CDR3aa: CASSLGQSYEQYF
CDR3nt: TGTGCCAGCAGTTTAGGACAGTCCTACGAGCAGTACTTC

abundance: NA
d_gene: TRBD2
v_gene: TRBV29-1
j_gene: TRBJ2-1
CDR3aa: CSVDPGRSSYNEQFF
CDR3nt: TGCAGCGTGGATCCCGGGAGGAGCTCCTACAATGAGCAGTTCTTC

abundance: NA
d_gene: NA
v_gene: TRBV11-2
j_gene: TRBJ2-7
CDR3aa: CASSPAGDEQYF
CDR3nt: TGTGCCAGCAGCCCCGCTGGAGACGAGCAGTACTTC

abundance: NA
d_gene: TRBD1
v_gene: TRBV7-9
j_gene: TRBJ1-1
CDR3aa: CAITQGSTEAFF
CDR3nt: TGTGCCATTACACAGGGGAGCACTGAAGCTTTCTTT

abundance: few
d_gene: TRBD1
v_gene: TRBV5-1
j_gene: TRBJ1-5
CDR3aa: CASSETGGNQPQHF
CDR3nt: TGCGCCAGCAGCGAGACAGGGGGCAATCAGCCCCAGCATTTT

abundance: few
d_gene: NA
v_gene: TRBV29-1
j_gene: TRBJ2-1
CDR3aa: CSVGRGSYNEQFF
CDR3nt: TGCAGCGTTGGGCGGGGCTCCTACAATGAGCAGTTCTTC

abundance: NA
d_gene: NA
v_gene: TRBV7-3
j_gene: TRBJ2-1
CDR3aa: CASSVLGARYNEQFF
CDR3nt: TGTGCCAGCAGCGTACTCGGGGCTCGGTACAATGAGCAGTTCTTC

abundance: few
d_gene: TRBD2
v_gene: TRBV30
j_gene: TRBJ2-7
CDR3aa: CAWSAISGGSSYEQYF
CDR3nt: TGTGCCTGGAGTGCGATTAGCGGGGGGAGCTCCTACGAGCAGTACTTC

abundance: NA
d_gene: TRBD1
v_gene: TRBV5-6
j_gene: TRBJ2-7
CDR3aa: CASSPGQPYEQYF
CDR3nt: TGTGCCAGTAGCCCGGGACAGCCTTACGAGCAGTACTTC

abundance: NA
d_gene: TRBD2
v_gene: TRBV28
j_gene: TRBJ2-7
CDR3aa: CASSPRGGRPYEQYF
CDR3nt: TGTGCCAGCAGTCCCCGGGGCGGGAGACCCTACGAGCAGTACTTC

abundance: NA
d_gene: NA
v_gene: TRBV30
j_gene: TRBJ2-3
CDR3aa: CAWSASRAQYF
CDR3nt: TGTGCCTGGAGTGCCTCTCGAGCGCAGTATTTT

abundance: NA
d_gene: NA
v_gene: TRBV5-1
j_gene: TRBJ1-1
CDR3aa: CASSYREGFTEAFF
CDR3nt: TGCGCCAGCAGCTACCGGGAGGGTTTTACTGAAGCTTTCTTT

abundance: NA
d_gene: TRBD2
v_gene: TRBV9
j_gene: TRBJ2-5
CDR3aa: CASSSRTSGGGETQYF
CDR3nt: TGTGCCAGCAGCTCCCGGACTAGCGGAGGAGGGGAGACCCAGTACTTC

abundance: few
d_gene: NA
v_gene: TRBV29-1
j_gene: TRBJ1-1
CDR3aa: CSVDRGADAFF
CDR3nt: TGCAGCGTCGACCGGGGGGCCGATGCATTTTTT

abundance: NA
d_gene: NA
v_gene: TRBV5-4
j_gene: TRBJ2-3
CDR3aa: CASSSGISTDTQYF
CDR3nt: TGTGCCAGCAGCTCGGGAATTAGCACAGATACGCAGTATTTT

abundance: NA
d_gene: NA
v_gene: TRBV2
j_gene: TRBJ2-5
CDR3aa: CASRLEGPQAQYF
CDR3nt: TGTGCCAGCAGGCTGGAGGGACCGCAGGCCCAGTACTTC

abundance: NA
d_gene: TRBD2
v_gene: TRBV29-1
j_gene: TRBJ2-2
CDR3aa: CSVAGGRGTGELFF
CDR3nt: TGCAGCGTAGCGGGAGGGCGCGGCACCGGGGAGCTGTTTTTT

abundance: NA
d_gene: TRBD1
v_gene: TRBV19
j_gene: TRBJ1-5
CDR3aa: CASSIYRGQPQHF
CDR3nt: TGTGCCAGTAGTATATACAGGGGACAGCCCCAGCATTTT

abundance: NA
d_gene: NA
v_gene: TRBV29-1
j_gene: TRBJ2-1
CDR3aa: CSVRVLGRRSSYNEQFF
CDR3nt: TGCAGCGTTCGAGTCCTTGGTCGGAGAAGCTCCTACAATGAGCAGTTCTTC

abundance: NA
d_gene: NA
v_gene: TRBV25-1
j_gene: TRBJ2-7
CDR3aa: CASSEFGGGGYEQYF
CDR3nt: TGTGCCAGCAGTGAATTTGGAGGGGGAGGCTACGAGCAGTACTTC